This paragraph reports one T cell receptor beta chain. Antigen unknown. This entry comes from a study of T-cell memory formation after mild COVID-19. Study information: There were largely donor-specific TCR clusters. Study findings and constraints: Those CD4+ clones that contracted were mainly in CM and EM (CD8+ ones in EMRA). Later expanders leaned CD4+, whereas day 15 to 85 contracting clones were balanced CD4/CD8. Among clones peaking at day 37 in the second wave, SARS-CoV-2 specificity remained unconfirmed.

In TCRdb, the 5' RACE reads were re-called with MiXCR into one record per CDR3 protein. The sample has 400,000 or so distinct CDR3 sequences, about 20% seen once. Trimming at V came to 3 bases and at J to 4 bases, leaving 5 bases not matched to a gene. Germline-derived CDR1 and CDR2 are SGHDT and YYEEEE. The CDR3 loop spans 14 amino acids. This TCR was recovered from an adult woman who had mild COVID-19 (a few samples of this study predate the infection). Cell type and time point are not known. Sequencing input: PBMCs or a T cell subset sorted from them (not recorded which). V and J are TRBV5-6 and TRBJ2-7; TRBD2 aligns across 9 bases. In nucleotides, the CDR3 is TGTGCCAGCAGCTCCGGGACTAGCCAGTACGAGCAGTACTTC. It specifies CASSSGTSQYEQYF.